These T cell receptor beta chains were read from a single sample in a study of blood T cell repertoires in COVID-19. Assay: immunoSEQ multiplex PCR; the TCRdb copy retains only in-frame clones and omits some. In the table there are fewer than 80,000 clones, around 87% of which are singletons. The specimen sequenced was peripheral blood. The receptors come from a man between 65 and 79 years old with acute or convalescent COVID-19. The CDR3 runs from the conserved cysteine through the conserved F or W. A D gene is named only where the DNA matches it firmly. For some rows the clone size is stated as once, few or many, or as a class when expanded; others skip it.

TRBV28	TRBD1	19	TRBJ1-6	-	TGTGCCAGCAGTTCCGTCTTCACCGTTACAGGGGGGAATAATTCACCCCTCCACTTT	CASSSVFTVTGGNNSPLHF
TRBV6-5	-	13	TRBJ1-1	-	TGTGCCAGCGAGGGCCAGTCAGTCTCTGAAGCTTTCTTT	CASEGQSVSEAFF
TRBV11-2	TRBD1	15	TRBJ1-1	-	TGTGCCAGCAGCCACTACAGGGGAAGGAACACTGAAGCTTTCTTT	CASSHYRGRNTEAFF
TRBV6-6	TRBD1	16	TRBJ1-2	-	TGTGCCAGCAGCCGACCACCGGGACAGGGGAACGATGGCTACACCTTC	CASSRPPGQGNDGYTF
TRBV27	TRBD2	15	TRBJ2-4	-	TGTGCCAGCAGTTTTCGTCGGGGGGAGGCAAACATTCAGTACTTC	CASSFRRGEANIQYF
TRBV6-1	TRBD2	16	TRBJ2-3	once	TGTGCCAGCAGTGAGGCCGCCGGGAGGGGCGCAGATACGCAGTATTTT	CASSEAAGRGADTQYF
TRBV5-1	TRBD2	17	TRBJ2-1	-	TGCGCCAGCAGCTTGGCCCCTAGCGGGAGTATGAAGAATGAGCAGTTCTTC	CASSLAPSGSMKNEQFF
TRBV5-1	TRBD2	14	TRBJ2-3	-	TGCGCCAGCAGCTTGGGCGGGAGGGCGGATACGCAGTATTTT	CASSLGGRADTQYF
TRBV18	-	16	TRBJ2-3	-	TGTGCCAGCTCACCAGATGGCCGGGGGGCCACAGATACGCAGTATTTT	CASSPDGRGATDTQYF
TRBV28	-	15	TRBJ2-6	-	TGTGCCAGCAGTTTACCGACTTCTGGGGCCAACGTCCTGACTTTC	CASSLPTSGANVLTF
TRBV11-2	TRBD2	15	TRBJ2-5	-	TGTGCCAGCAGCAGTGTAGCGGGAGGTGAAGGGACCCAGTACTTC	CASSSVAGGEGTQYF
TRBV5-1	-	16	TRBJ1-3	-	TGCGCCAGCAGCTTGATACAGGGCGGCTCTGGAAACACCATATATTTT	CASSLIQGGSGNTIYF
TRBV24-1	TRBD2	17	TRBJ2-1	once	TGTGCCACCAGTGAACCATCTAGCGGGAGCCTCTACAATGAGCAGTTCTTC	CATSEPSSGSLYNEQFF
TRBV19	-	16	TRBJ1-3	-	TGTGCCAGCTCCATCCCCATGCTTAGCTCTGGAAACACCATATATTTT	CASSIPMLSSGNTIYF
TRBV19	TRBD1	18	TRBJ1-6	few	TGTGCCAGTAGTATCGAGGGACAGCGGTTCGCCAATAATTCACCCCTCCACTTT	CASSIEGQRFANNSPLHF
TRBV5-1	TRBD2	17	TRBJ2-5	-	TGCGCCAGCAGATTGACCGGGACTAGCGGGGGGGCGGAGACCCAGTACTTC	CASRLTGTSGGAETQYF
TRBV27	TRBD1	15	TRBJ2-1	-	TGTGCCAGCAGAATTACAGGGGCCTTGCTCAATGAGCAGTTCTTC	CASRITGALLNEQFF
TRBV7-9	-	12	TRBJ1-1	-	TGTGCCAGCATGAAGGCAGGCACTGAAGCTTTCTTT	CASMKAGTEAFF
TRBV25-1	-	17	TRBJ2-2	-	TGTGCCAGCATCCCCAAATCCGGGACACCGAACACCGGGGAGCTGTTTTTT	CASIPKSGTPNTGELFF
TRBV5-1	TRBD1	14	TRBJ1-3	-	TGCGCCAGCAGCTTTTGGGGACAGGGGAACACCATATATTTT	CASSFWGQGNTIYF
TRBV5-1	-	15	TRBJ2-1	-	TGCGCCAGCAGCTTGGCCACAGGGTCCTACAATGAGCAGTTCTTC	CASSLATGSYNEQFF
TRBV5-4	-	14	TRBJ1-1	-	TGTGCCAGCAGCTTGTTAGGGGGGAACACTGAAGCTTTCTTT	CASSLLGGNTEAFF
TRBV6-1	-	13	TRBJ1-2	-	TGTGCCAGCAGTGAATCGCAGGGGCAAGGGGATACCTTC	CASSESQGQGDTF
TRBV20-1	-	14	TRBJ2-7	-	TGCAGTGCTAGTAAGTCGGGAGACGCCTACGAGCAGTACTTC	CSASKSGDAYEQYF
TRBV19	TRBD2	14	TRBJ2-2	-	TGTGCCAGTAGTCCGTCTAGCGGGGCCGGGGAGCTGTTTTTT	CASSPSSGAGELFF
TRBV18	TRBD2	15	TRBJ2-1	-	TGTGCCAGCTCACCTAATAGCGGGGGGGCATATGAGCAGTTCTTC	CASSPNSGGAYEQFF
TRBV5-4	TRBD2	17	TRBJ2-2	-	TGTGCCAGCAGCTTGGGGACTAGCGGGGTGAACACCGGGGAGCTGTTTTTT	CASSLGTSGVNTGELFF
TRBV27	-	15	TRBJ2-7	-	TGTGCCAGCAGTTCCTTCAGGGACTTTACCTACGAGCAGTACTTC	CASSSFRDFTYEQYF
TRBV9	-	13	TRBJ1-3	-	TGTGCCAGCAGCGTAAGGGGAGGAAACACCATATATTTT	CASSVRGGNTIYF
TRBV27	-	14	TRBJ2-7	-	TGTGCCAGCAGTTTTGTAGGGGGGGACTACGAGCAGTACTTC	CASSFVGGDYEQYF
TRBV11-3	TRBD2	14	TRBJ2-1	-	TGTGCCAGCAGCTCGGGGACTAGCGCCAATGAGCAGTTCTTC	CASSSGTSANEQFF
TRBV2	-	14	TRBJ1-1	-	TGTGCCAGCAGTACTGACGGGTTGGGCACTGAAGCTTTCTTT	CASSTDGLGTEAFF
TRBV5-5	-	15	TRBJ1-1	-	TGTGCCAGCAGCTTGGCGGAGCCCATGAACACTGAAGCTTTCTTT	CASSLAEPMNTEAFF
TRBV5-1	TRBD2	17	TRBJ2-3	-	TGCGCCAGCAGCTTGACTAGCGGCAATCCAAAAGCAGATACGCAGTATTTT	CASSLTSGNPKADTQYF
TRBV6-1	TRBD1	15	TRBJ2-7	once	TGTGCCAGCAGTGAAGCGGGGACAGGGGTCTACGAGCAGTACTTC	CASSEAGTGVYEQYF
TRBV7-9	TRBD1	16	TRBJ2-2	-	TGTGCCAGCAGCTTATTCGTGACAGGGGCGTCCGGGGAGCTGTTTTTT	CASSLFVTGASGELFF
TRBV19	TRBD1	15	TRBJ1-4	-	TGTGCCAGTAGTATTCGGACAGGGACGAATGAAAAACTGTTTTTT	CASSIRTGTNEKLFF
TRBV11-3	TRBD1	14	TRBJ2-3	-	TGTGCCAGCGCCCCAGGGGGCGGGGCAGATACGCAGTATTTT	CASAPGGGADTQYF
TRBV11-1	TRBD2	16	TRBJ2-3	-	TGTGCCAGCAGCTTAAGACTAGCGGGGAGCAACGATACGCAGTATTTT	CASSLRLAGSNDTQYF
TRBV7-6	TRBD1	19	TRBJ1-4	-	TGTGCCAGCAGCTTAGCATCCAGGACAGGGGGCAGCACTAATGAAAAACTGTTTTTT	CASSLASRTGGSTNEKLFF
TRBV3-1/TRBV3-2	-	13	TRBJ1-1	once	TGTGCCAGCAGCAGGTTCGAGGGTACTGAAGCTTTCTTT	CASSRFEGTEAFF
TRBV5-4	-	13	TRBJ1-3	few	TGTGCCAGCATCGAGACACCTGGAAACACCATATATTTT	CASIETPGNTIYF
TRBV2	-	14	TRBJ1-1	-	TGTGCCAGCAGTGTGCAGGGTTCAGTGGCTGAAGCTTTCTTT	CASSVQGSVAEAFF
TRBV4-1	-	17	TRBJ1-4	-	TGCGCCAGCAGCCCCCGGGGTTCAGCGGCAACTAATGAAAAACTGTTTTTT	CASSPRGSAATNEKLFF
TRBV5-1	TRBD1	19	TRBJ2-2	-	TGCGCCAGCAGCTTGGTAGGGGGCAGGGCGACCCCGAACACCGGGGAGCTGTTTTTT	CASSLVGGRATPNTGELFF
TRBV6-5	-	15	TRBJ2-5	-	TGTGCCAGCAGTTACTCGACCGTTAGGGGTGAGACCCAGTACTTC	CASSYSTVRGETQYF
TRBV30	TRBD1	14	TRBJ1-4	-	TGTGCCTGGGACAGGGGTTCGACTAATGAAAAACTGTTTTTT	CAWDRGSTNEKLFF
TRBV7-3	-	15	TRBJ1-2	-	TGTGCCAGCAGCTTATCCCCGGGCCTGGGGGGTGGCTACACCTTC	CASSLSPGLGGGYTF
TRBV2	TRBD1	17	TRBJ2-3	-	TGTGCCAGCAGTGTGTTTGGGGCAGGGGGCGGCACAGATACGCAGTATTTT	CASSVFGAGGGTDTQYF
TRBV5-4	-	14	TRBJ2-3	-	TGTGCCAGCAGCCCAGGCCTTGGGACAGATACGCAGTATTTT	CASSPGLGTDTQYF
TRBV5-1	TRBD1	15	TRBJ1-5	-	TGCGCCAGCAGCTTGAAAGGGGGCGGGAATCAGCCCCAGCATTTT	CASSLKGGGNQPQHF
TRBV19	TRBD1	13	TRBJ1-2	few	TGTGCCAGTAGCGCAGGGGGCTGGTATGGCTACACCTTC	CASSAGGWYGYTF
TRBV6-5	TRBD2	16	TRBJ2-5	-	TGTGCCAGCAGTTCTTACGCGGGAGTAGGTGTCGAGACCCAGTACTTC	CASSSYAGVGVETQYF